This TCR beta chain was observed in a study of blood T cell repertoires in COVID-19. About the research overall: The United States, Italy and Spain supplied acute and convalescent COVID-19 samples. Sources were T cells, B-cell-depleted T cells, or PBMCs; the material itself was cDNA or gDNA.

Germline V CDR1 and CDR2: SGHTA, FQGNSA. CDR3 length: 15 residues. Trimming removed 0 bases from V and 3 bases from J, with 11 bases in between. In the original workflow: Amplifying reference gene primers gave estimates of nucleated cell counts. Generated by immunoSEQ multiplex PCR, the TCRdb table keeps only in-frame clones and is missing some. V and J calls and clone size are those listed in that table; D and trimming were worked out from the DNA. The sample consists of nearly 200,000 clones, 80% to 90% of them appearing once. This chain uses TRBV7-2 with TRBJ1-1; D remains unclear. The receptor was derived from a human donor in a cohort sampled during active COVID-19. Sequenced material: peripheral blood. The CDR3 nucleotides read TGTGCCAGCAGCTTAGCGCAACTCGCGTACACTGAAGCTTTCTTT. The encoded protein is CASSLAQLAYTEAFF.